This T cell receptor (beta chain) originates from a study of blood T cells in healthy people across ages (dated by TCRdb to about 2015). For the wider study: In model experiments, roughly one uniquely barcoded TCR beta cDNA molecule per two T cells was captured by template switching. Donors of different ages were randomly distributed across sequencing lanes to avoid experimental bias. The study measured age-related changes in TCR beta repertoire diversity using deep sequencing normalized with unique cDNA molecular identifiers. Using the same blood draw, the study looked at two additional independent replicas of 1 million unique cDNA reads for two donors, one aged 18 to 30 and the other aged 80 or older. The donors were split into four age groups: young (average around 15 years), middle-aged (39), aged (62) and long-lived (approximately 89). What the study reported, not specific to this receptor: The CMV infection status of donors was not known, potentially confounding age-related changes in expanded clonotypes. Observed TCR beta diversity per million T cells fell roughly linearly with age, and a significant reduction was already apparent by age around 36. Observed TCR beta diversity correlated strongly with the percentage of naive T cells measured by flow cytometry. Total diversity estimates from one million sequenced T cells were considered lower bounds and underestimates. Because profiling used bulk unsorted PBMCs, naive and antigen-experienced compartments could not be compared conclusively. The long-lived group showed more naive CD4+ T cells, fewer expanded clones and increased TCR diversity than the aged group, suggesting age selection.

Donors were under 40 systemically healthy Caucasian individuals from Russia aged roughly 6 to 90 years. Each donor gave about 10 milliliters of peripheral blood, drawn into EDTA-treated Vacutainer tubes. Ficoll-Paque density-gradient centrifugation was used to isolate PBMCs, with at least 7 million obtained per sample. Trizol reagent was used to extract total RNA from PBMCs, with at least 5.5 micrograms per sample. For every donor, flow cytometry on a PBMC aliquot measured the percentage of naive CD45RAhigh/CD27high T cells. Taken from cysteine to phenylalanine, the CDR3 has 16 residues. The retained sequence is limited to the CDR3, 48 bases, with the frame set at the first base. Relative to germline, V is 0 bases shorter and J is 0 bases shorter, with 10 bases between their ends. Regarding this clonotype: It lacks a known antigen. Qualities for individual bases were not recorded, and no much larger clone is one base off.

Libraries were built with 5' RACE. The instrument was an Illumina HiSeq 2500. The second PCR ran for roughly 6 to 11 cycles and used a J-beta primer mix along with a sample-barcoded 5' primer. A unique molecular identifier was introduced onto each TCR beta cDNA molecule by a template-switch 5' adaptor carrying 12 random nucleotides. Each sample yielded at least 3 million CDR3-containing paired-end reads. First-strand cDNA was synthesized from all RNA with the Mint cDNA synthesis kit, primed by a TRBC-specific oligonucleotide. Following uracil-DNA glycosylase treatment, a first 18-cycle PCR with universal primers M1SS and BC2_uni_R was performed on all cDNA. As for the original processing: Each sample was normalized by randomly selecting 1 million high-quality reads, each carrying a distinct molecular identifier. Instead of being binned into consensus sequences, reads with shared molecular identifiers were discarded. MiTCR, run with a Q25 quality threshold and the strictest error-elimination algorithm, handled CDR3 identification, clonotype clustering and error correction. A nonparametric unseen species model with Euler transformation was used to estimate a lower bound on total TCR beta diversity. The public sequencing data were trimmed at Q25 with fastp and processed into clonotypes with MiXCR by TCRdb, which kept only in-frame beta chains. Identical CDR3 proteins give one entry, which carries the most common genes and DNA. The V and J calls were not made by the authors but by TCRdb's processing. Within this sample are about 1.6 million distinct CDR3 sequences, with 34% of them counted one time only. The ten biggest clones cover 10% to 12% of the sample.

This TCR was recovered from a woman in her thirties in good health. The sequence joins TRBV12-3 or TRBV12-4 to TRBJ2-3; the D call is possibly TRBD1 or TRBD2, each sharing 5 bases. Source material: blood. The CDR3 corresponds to CASSLARDASTDTQYF. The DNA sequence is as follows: TGTGCCAGCAGTTTAGCCCGGGACGCGAGCACAGATACGCAGTATTTT.